This T cell receptor (beta chain) is drawn from a study of metastatic and nonmetastatic thyroid tumors (dated by TCRdb to 2020 to 2021). Regarding the research as a whole: Repertoires were compared across peripheral blood and tumor or nodule tissue samples from malignant and benign thyroid patients.

This clone is a singleton in its sample. The clone's antigen remains unknown. Base-call qualities are not available, and no considerably larger clone is one nucleotide away. One read is thin evidence. The CDR3 covers 16 residues, taking in both the cysteine and the phenylalanine. Kept here is only the CDR3 DNA, which spans 48 bases and is read in frame from base 1. The germline V gene (reference sequence) gives CDR1 as LGHDT and CDR2 as YNNKEL. Unmatched junction bases come to 12, with V trimmed by 6 bases and J by 4 bases. The library was prepared using PCR. Reads for this sample came from an Illumina HiSeq 4000. High-throughput sequencing was used to profile the TCR beta-chain CDR3 region of every patient. The published analysis was carried out like this. The researchers built a classifier to tell apart papillary thyroid cancer patients with distant metastasis, based on CDR3 differences among clinicopathological groups. Repertoire diversity was assessed with the Shannon index, and tumor-blood repertoire similarity with the Morisita-Horn index. TCRdb's own reprocessing of the public reads used fastp at Q25 and MiXCR and kept productive beta chains. It is TCRdb's table, rather than the study itself, that gives the V and J calls and clone size. The sample table holds more than 8,000 clones, of which about 22% were seen once. The ten most abundant clones make up around 16% of the sample.

The study at large found these results: In both blood and tumor samples, malignant tumors were reported to have significantly higher TCR beta diversity than benign nodules.

No patient had received any treatment before thyroid surgery. Using T-cell receptor beta sequencing, the researchers looked back retrospectively at clinical samples from patients, gathered between about 2012 and 2019. Recombination linked TRBV3-1 to TRBJ2-7; TRBD1 matches 10 bases in the middle. The sequenced sample was tumor tissue. The sequence was obtained from a female donor with papillary thyroid cancer or a benign thyroid nodule (not recorded which). Some clones in this sample may be carry-over from other donors' samples. CDR3 protein: CASSQTDRGKPYEQYF. The nucleotides read TGTGCCAGCAGTCAAACGGACAGGGGGAAACCATACGAGCAGTACTTC.